This entry lists 11 T cell receptor beta chains sequenced from one sample in a study of beta chain features in type 1 diabetes (dated by TCRdb to the late 2010s). The library was produced with the immunoSEQ multiplex PCR assay. The entire amount of isolated RNA was reverse transcribed using the High Capacity cDNA Reverse Transcription Kit, so the sequenced TCRB transcripts were expressed ones. The table was pulled from immuneACCESS by TCRdb, which kept in-frame rearrangements only. Such tables lose some clones; where checked, under half of the loss comes from unresolved V genes, and the rest has no known cause. The sample records under 800,000 clones, about a sixth of which are singletons. The ten largest account for more than 0.08% of the sample. Material: naive CD4+ T cells from blood. Explained via the paper, the cell subset or site label denotes: true naive CD4+ T cells. The receptors stem from a young man in good health.

The chain employs TRBV28 and TRBJ2-7; D might be TRBD1 (5 bases). Germline CDR1 reads MDHEN; CDR2 reads SYDVKM. The V end was cut by 6 bases, the J end by 6 bases, with 9 bases between. CDR3 length equals 11 residues. CDR3 in DNA: TGTGCCAGCAGCTCAGGGCGCGAGCAGTACTTC. Residues: CASSSGREQYF. The whole variable domain, filled in from reference TRBV28 and TRBJ2-7, reads DVKVTQSSRYLVKRTGEKVFLECVQDMDHENMFWYRQDPGLGLRLIYFSYDVKMKEKGDIPEGYSVSREKKERFSLILESASTNQTSMYLCASSSGREQYFGPGTRLTVT.

This clone was counted between two and nine times. CDR3 nucleotide sequence: TGTGCCAGCAGTTTTCCCGACCGGACCCTTCAGCCCCAGCATTTT. It yields the protein CASSFPDRTLQPQHF. This chain links TRBV27 with TRBJ1-5; the D is unclear. The germline V gene has CDR1 MNHEY and CDR2 SMNVEV (reference sequence). V lost 3 bases and J 6 bases, leaving 15 bases between the germline ends. CDR3 length equals 15 residues.

This clone was found a few times. A read error may account for a junction end that differs from germline. This chain joins TRBV7-7 and TRBJ2-7; 9 bases agree with TRBD2. Germline assignment: CDR1 SSHAT and CDR2 FNYEAQ (reference sequence). The CDR3 loop spans 15 amino acids. The CDR3 region has the DNA TGTGCTAGCAGCTTAGACGGCGGGGGGGCATCCGAGCAGTACTTC. This gives the protein CASSLDGGGASEQYF.

This clone showed up just a few times. The rearrangement joins TRBV7-2 to TRBJ1-5; TRBD1 agrees at 8 bases. Germline CDR1 is SGHTA and CDR2 is FQGNSA. The CDR3 spans 14 residues. The trim removed 4 bases at V and 6 bases at J, leaving 5 bases unmatched. The CDR3 DNA reads as TGTGCCAGCAGCTCTGACAGGGGAGGTCAGCCCCAGCATTTT. Translation: CASSSDRGGQPQHF.

The chain links TRBV25-1 to TRBJ2-1, with 7 bases fitting TRBD2. This CDR3 contains 13 residues. V lost 2 bases to trimming and J lost 5 bases; unmatched junction nucleotides: 0. In germline, CDR1 is MGHDK, CDR2 SYGVNS. DNA for the CDR3: TGTGCCAGCAGTGAACTAGCGGACAATGAGCAGTTCTTC. Protein sequence: CASSELADNEQFF.

This chain uses TRBV5-1 with TRBJ1-1; D unclear. Trimming cost V 0 bases and J 3 bases, with 9 bases left between them. The CDR3 sequence is 14 residues long. Germline values: CDR1 SGHRS, CDR2 YFSETQ. This CDR3 reads CASSLGPEDTEAFF. CDR3 DNA: TGCGCCAGCAGCTTGGGTCCAGAGGACACTGAAGCTTTCTTT.

The V call is TRBV9, the J call TRBJ2-3; 8 nucleotides agree with TRBD1. Germline CDR1 SGDLS, CDR2 YYNGEE. With 4 bases clipped from V and 8 bases from J, the junction kept 15 bases outside the gene matches. CDR3 length: 16 amino acids. The DNA for the CDR3 is TGTGCCAGCAGCCCTAAAGAGGGGACAGGACCCCTTACGCAGTATTTT. Protein product: CASSPKEGTGPLTQYF.

This clone appeared a few times. The V gene is TRBV18, the J gene TRBJ2-7; possibly TRBD1 for D (6 bases). This CDR3 has 15 residues. V gave up 4 bases and J gave up 2 bases, with 15 bases separating them. Germline values: CDR1 KGHSH, CDR2 LQKENI. CDR3 DNA sequence: TGTGCCAGCTCACTTGATACAGGGTTAACCTACGAGCAGTACTTC. It specifies CASSLDTGLTYEQYF.

This clone was picked up a small number of times. The V call is TRBV5-1, the J call TRBJ1-4; D gene ambiguous. CDR1 and CDR2 from the germline V gene are SGHRS and YFSETQ. CDR3 length: 16 amino acids. Trimming pared 5 bases from V and 1 base from J, leaving 15 bases between. The CDR3 here is CASRRRTAGTNEKLFF. In DNA, the CDR3 is TGCGCCAGCAGAAGACGAACGGCAGGAACTAATGAAAAACTGTTTTTT.

This clone appeared a few times. V is TRBV28 and J is TRBJ2-7; 8 bases align to TRBD1. The CDR3 is 16 amino acids. Per the germline V gene, CDR1 is MDHEN and CDR2 is SYDVKM. J was trimmed by 7 bases and V by 7 bases; bases with no gene match: 18. The CDR3 nucleotides are TGTGCCAGCAACCTCCCCACGGGGCAGGGGGCGGATGAGCAGTACTTC. Translating gives CASNLPTGQGADEQYF.

This clone was seen more than once but under ten times. The chain carries TRBV7-9 and TRBJ2-7; unclear D gene. This CDR3 is built from 15 residues. Germline-derived CDR1 and CDR2 are SEHNR and FQNEAQ (reference sequence). With 1 base removed from V and 0 bases from J, the gap between germline ends came to 10 bases. This chain's CDR3 is CASSLVMAGSYEQYF. DNA of the CDR3: TGTGCCAGCAGCTTAGTGATGGCAGGCTCCTACGAGCAGTACTTC.